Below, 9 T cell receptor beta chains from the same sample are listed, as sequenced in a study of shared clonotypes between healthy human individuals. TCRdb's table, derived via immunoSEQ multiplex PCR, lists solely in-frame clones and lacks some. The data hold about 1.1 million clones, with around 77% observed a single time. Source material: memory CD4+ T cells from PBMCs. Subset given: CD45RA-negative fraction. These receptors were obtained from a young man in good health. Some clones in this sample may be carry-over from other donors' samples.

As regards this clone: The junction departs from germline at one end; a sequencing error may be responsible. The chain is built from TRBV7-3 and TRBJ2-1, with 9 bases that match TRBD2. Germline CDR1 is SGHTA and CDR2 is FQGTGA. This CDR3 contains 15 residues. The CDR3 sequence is CASSVTSGSYNEQFF. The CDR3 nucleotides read TGTGCCAGCAGCGTAACTAGCGGGTCCTACAATGAGCAGTTCTTC.

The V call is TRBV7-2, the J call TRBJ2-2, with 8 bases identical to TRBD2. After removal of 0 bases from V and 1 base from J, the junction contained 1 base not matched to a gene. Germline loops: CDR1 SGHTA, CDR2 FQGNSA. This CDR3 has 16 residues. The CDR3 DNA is TGTGCCAGCAGCTTAGCGGGACTAGAGAACACCGGGGAGCTGTTTTTT. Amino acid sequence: CASSLAGLENTGELFF. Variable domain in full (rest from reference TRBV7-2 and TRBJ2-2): GAGVSQSPSNKVTEKGKDVELRCDPISGHTALYWYRQSLGQGLEFLIYFQGNSAPDKSGLPSDRFSAERTGGSVSTLTIQRTQQEDSAVYLCASSLAGLENTGELFFGEGSRLTVL.

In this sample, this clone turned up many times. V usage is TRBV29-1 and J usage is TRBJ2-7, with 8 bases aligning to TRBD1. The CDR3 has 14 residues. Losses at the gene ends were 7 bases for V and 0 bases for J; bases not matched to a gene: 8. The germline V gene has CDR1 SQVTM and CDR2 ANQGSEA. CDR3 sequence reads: CSAGTGSDSYEQYF. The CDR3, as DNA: TGCAGCGCCGGGACAGGCTCCGACTCCTACGAGCAGTACTTC.

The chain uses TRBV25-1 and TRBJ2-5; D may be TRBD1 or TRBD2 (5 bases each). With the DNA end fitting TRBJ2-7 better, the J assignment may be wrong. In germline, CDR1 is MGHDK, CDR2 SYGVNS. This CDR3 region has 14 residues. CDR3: CASSGPGTSYEQYF. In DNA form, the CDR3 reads TGTGCCAGCAGTGGGCCCGGGACCTCCTACGAGCAGTACTTC.

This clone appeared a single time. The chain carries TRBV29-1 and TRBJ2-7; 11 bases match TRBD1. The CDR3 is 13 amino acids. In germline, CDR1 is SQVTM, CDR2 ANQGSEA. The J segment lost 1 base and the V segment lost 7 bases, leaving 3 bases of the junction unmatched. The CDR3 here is CSAGTGGSYEQYF. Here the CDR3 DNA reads TGCAGCGCCGGGACAGGGGGTTCCTACGAGCAGTACTTC.

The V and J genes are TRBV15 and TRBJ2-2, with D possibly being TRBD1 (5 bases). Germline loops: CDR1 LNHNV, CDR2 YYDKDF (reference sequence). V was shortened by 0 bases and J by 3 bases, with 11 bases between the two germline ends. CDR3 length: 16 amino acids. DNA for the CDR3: TGTGCCACCAGCAGAGATGGGGCTATTTACACCGGGGAGCTGTTTTTT. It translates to CATSRDGAIYTGELFF.

CDR3 coding DNA: TGTGCCAGCAGCTTGGTTGACAGGCCCGAGGGGGCTTTCTTT. Encoded protein: CASSLVDRPEGAFF. This chain joins TRBV5-4 and TRBJ1-1, with a weak D call TRBD1 (6 bases). With 0 bases removed from V and 11 bases from J, the gap between germline ends came to 17 bases. From germline, CDR1 is SGHNT and CDR2 YYREEE (reference sequence). The CDR3 is made up of 14 amino acids.

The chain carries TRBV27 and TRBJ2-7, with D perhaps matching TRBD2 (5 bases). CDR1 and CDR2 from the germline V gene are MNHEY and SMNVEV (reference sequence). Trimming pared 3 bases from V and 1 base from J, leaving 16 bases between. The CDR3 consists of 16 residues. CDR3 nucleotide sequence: TGTGCCAGCAGTTTTCGGGGATTTGATGGTTCCTACGAGCAGTACTTC. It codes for CASSFRGFDGSYEQYF.

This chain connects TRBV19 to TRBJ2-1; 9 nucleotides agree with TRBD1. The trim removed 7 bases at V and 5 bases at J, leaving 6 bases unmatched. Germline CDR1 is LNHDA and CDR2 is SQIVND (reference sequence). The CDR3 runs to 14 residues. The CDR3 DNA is TGTGCCAGTATGCCGGGACAGGGTGACAATGAGCAGTTCTTC. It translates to CASMPGQGDNEQFF.